This entry lists 18 T cell receptor beta chains sequenced from one sample in a study of T cells in Graves' hyperthyroidism and ophthalmopathy. The CDR3 regions of TCR beta were amplified from RNA transcripts. When the TCR CDR3 underwent first-round RT-PCR, the HTBI primer set was used. TCRdb reanalysed the multiplex PCR reads using MiXCR and keeps one entry per CDR3 protein. The sample shows roughly 420,000 distinct CDR3 sequences, about 13% of them seen only once. Sequencing was performed on blood. These receptors all stem from a young woman with Graves' hyperthyroidism.

This clonotype was seen only a few times. This chain connects TRBV25-1 to TRBJ1-1; tentatively, D is TRBD1 (5 bases). In germline, CDR1 is MGHDK, CDR2 SYGVNS. CDR3 size: 13 residues. V was clipped by 6 bases and J by 5 bases, with 13 bases between them. In DNA form, the CDR3 reads TGTGCCAGCAGCGAGCCGGGGGGGACTGAAGCTTTCTTT. This sequence encodes CASSEPGGTEAFF.

There are many counts of this clonotype. V is TRBV27 and J is TRBJ2-3, with 10 bases fitting TRBD1. Germline CDR1 MNHEY, CDR2 SMNVEV (reference sequence). The CDR3 is 16 amino acids. The ends lost 2 bases at V and 4 bases at J; junction bases unmatched: 6. This CDR3 is CASSLTGQGSADTQYF. For the CDR3, the DNA is TGTGCCAGCAGTTTAACGGGACAGGGGTCTGCAGATACGCAGTATTTT.

The V call is TRBV11-2, the J call TRBJ2-1; 10 nucleotides align to TRBD1. The V segment lost 5 bases and the J segment 10 bases; nucleotides outside the gene matches: 8. Germline-derived CDR1 and CDR2 are SGHAT and FQNNGV. CDR3 length: 14 amino acids. CDR3 DNA: TGTGCCAGCAGCGCCGACAGGGGGCTAGGAGAGCAGTTCTTC. Translating gives CASSADRGLGEQFF.

In this sample, this clonotype turned up many times. The J gene is TRBJ2-3, the V gene TRBV28, with TRBD2 matching 8 bases. Germline CDR1 and CDR2: MDHEN and SYDVKM. V was clipped by 4 bases and J by 2 bases; unmatched bases: 5. This CDR3 comprises 15 residues. The CDR3 sequence is CASSYAGGFTDTQYF. The CDR3 DNA sequence: TGTGCCAGCAGTTACGCGGGAGGTTTCACAGATACGCAGTATTTT.

V usage is TRBV4-2 and J usage is TRBJ2-5, with D perhaps TRBD2 (5 bases). CDR1 and CDR2 from the germline V gene are LGHNA and YNFKEQ. CDR3 length equals 16 residues. Deletions cut 0 bases from V and 7 bases from J, with 18 bases between. The CDR3 is CASSQDGLEARGTQYF. The CDR3 DNA reads as TGTGCCAGCAGCCAAGATGGGTTGGAGGCCCGAGGGACCCAGTACTTC.

This clonotype was counted many times. This chain uses TRBV10-3 with TRBJ2-7; either TRBD1 or TRBD2 may supply D (5 bases each). Looked up from germline, CDR1 is ENHRY and CDR2 is SYGVKD. V was shortened by 4 bases and J by 3 bases, with 13 bases between the two germline ends. The CDR3 sequence is 14 residues long. The chain's CDR3 is CAISAGSLIYEQYF. The CDR3 DNA sequence: TGTGCCATCAGTGCAGGGAGCCTTATCTACGAGCAGTACTTC.

Only a few counts were recorded for this clonotype. The rearrangement links TRBV4-3 to TRBJ2-7; 7 bases match TRBD1. Germline assignment: CDR1 LGHNA and CDR2 YSLEER. The V gene end was trimmed by 2 bases and the J gene end by 8 bases; junction bases not matched to a gene: 12. The CDR3 spans 15 residues. CDR3 protein: CASSQLPGQQYKQYF. CDR3 in DNA: TGCGCCAGCAGCCAACTACCGGGACAGCAATATAAGCAGTACTTC.

This clonotype was counted a few times. This chain links TRBV19 with TRBJ2-3; D is unresolved. Looked up from germline, CDR1 is LNHDA and CDR2 is SQIVND (reference sequence). The CDR3 has 13 residues. V lost 4 bases and J 2 bases, leaving 7 bases between the germline ends. The CDR3: CASSTWPTDTQYF. DNA of the CDR3: TGTGCCAGTAGTACCTGGCCCACAGATACGCAGTATTTT. Full variable domain (remainder filled in from reference TRBV19 and TRBJ2-3): DGGITQSPKYLFRKEGQNVTLSCEQNLNHDAMYWYRQDPGQGLRLIYYSQIVNDFQKGDIAEGYSVSREKKESFPLTVTSAQKNPTAFYLCASSTWPTDTQYFGPGTRLTVL.

This clonotype was observed a few times. The chain couples TRBV9 to TRBJ2-2; D remains ambiguous. CDR3 size: 14 residues. V lost 4 bases to trimming and J lost 2 bases, with 9 bases between them. Germline V gene data show CDR1 as SGDLS and CDR2 as YYNGEE. CDR3 sequence reads: CASSRVTNTGELFF. In DNA form, the CDR3 reads TGTGCCAGCAGCAGGGTAACCAACACCGGGGAGCTGTTTTTT.

This clonotype occurred many times. The chain combines TRBV28 with TRBJ2-7; D possibly corresponds to TRBD1 (6 bases). V lost 6 bases and J lost 2, with 17 bases in between. The CDR3 is made up of 15 amino acids. Germline V CDR1 and CDR2: MDHEN, SYDVKM. CDR3 amino acids: CASRTTGSRAYEQYF. The CDR3 region has the DNA TGTGCCAGCAGGACTACAGGGAGCCGTGCCTACGAGCAGTACTTC. Combining the CDR3 with reference TRBV28 and TRBJ2-7 gives the whole variable domain DVKVTQSSRYLVKRTGEKVFLECVQDMDHENMFWYRQDPGLGLRLIYFSYDVKMKEKGDIPEGYSVSREKKERFSLILESASTNQTSMYLCASRTTGSRAYEQYFGPGTRLTVT.

The chain uses TRBV19 and TRBJ1-4; 9 positions agree with TRBD1. This CDR3 spans 15 amino acids. Germline trimming cut 4 bases from V and 8 bases from J; bases unmatched to any gene: 8. The germline gives CDR1 LNHDA, CDR2 SQIVND (reference sequence). CDR3 in amino acids: CASSTGQGLREKLFF. The CDR3 DNA follows: TGTGCCAGTAGTACGGGACAGGGTTTACGGGAAAAACTGTTTTTT.

The chain couples TRBV15 to TRBJ1-5, with 9 bases aligning to TRBD1. The length of the CDR3 is 15 residues. V shed 3 bases and J 4 bases; nucleotides not matched to a gene: 4. From germline, CDR1 is LNHNV and CDR2 YYDKDF (reference sequence). CDR3 sequence (DNA): TGTGCCACCAGCAGTGATGACAGGGGGAATCAGCCCCAGCATTTT. Its translation is CATSSDDRGNQPQHF.

The rearrangement links TRBV15 to TRBJ2-7; no firm D call. The V gene's germline CDR1 is LNHNV and CDR2 YYDKDF (reference sequence). This CDR3 region has 16 residues. Trimming removed 0 bases at V and 6 bases at J, with 18 bases between. This CDR3 reads CATSRDPFSGVGEQYF. For the CDR3, the DNA is TGTGCCACCAGCAGAGATCCCTTCAGTGGGGTAGGCGAGCAGTACTTC. The full variable domain, in which reference TRBV15 and TRBJ2-7 provide the parts outside the CDR3, is DAMVIQNPRYQVTQFGKPVTLSCSQTLNHNVMYWYQQKSSQAPKLLFHYYDKDFNNEADTPDNFQSRRPNTSFCFLDIRSPGLGDTAMYLCATSRDPFSGVGEQYFGPGTRLTVT.

Concerning this clonotype: Compared with germline, one end of the junction differs, possibly owing to a read error. This chain connects TRBV9 to TRBJ1-1; the match to TRBD1 covers 8 bases. The CDR3 consists of 14 residues. Germline assignment: CDR1 SGDLS and CDR2 YYNGEE. The CDR3 sequence: CAGSVSTGTGEAFF. DNA of the CDR3: TGTGCCGGCAGCGTAAGTACAGGGACAGGTGAAGCTTTCTTT.

This chain connects TRBV4-1 to TRBJ2-2; D is unclear. The V and J ends lost 2 bases and 1 base respectively, with 11 bases between them. Germline V gene lookup returns CDR1 MGHRA and CDR2 YSYEKL. This CDR3 is built from 16 residues. The CDR3 loop reads CASSQYAGRNTGELFF. The CDR3 DNA reads TGCGCCAGCAGCCAATATGCCGGGCGGAACACCGGGGAGCTGTTTTTT.

This clonotype was recorded many times. The J gene is TRBJ2-1, the V gene TRBV7-3; no reliable D call. Germline V gives CDR1 SGHTA, CDR2 FQGTGA. This CDR3 is 13 amino acids long. Trimming cost V 2 bases and J 5 bases, with 7 bases left between them. The CDR3 loop is CASSLASDNEQFF. CDR3 bases: TGTGCCAGCAGCTTAGCCAGCGACAATGAGCAGTTCTTC. The whole variable domain, remainder taken from reference TRBV7-3 and TRBJ2-1, is GAGVSQTPSNKVTEKGKYVELRCDPISGHTALYWYRQSLGQGPEFLIYFQGTGAADDSGLPNDRFFAVRPEGSVSTLKIQRTERGDSAVYLCASSLASDNEQFFGPGTRLTVL.

Comments on this clonotype: Germline is not matched at one junction end, which may reflect a read error. The CDR3 DNA reads as TGCGCCAGCAGCCAGAGGACTGGCGGGACCTACGAGCAGTACTTC. Encoded protein: CASSQRTGGTYEQYF. This rearrangement joins TRBV11-2 to TRBJ2-7; maybe TRBD2 (6 bases). Germline V gene sequence: CDR1 SGHAT, CDR2 FQNNGV. The CDR3 is 15 amino acids.

The CDR3 is CASNLGQANTGELFF. DNA for the CDR3: TGCGCCAGCAATCTAGGACAGGCGAACACCGGGGAGCTGTTTTTT. The rearrangement uses TRBV5-1 and TRBJ2-2; 7 bases map to TRBD1. CDR3 length: 15 residues. The junction had 5 bases not matched to a gene; V was cut back by 6 bases and J by 0 bases. Germline lookup yields CDR1 SGHRS and CDR2 YFSETQ.